The 9 T cell receptor beta chains below were found in one sample sequenced in a study of T cell repertoires in cytomegalovirus infection. TCRdb itself ran the reads through MiXCR, one entry per CDR3 protein. The sample yields around 530,000 distinct CDR3 sequences, roughly 29% seen once. Specimen: PBMCs. Receptor source: a human donor in good health (CMV status not recorded). Some clones in this sample may be carry-over from other donors' samples.

This clonotype has more than one count but fewer than ten. J is TRBJ2-3 and V is TRBV19; D may be TRBD1 (5 bases). Germline CDR1 LNHDA, CDR2 SQIVND (reference sequence). Deletions cut 6 bases from V and 0 bases from J, with 10 bases between. The CDR3 extends over 14 amino acids. CDR3 sequence: CASRGLLSTDTQYF. CDR3 bases: TGTGCCAGTAGGGGGCTGCTGAGCACAGATACGCAGTATTTT.

This clonotype was seen repeatedly, ten times or more. The chain has TRBV12-3 or TRBV12-4 and TRBJ1-5; D is ambiguous. The CDR3 totals 13 residues. V dropped 6 bases and J dropped 2 bases, with 8 bases sitting between them. CDR3 in DNA: TGTGCCAGCAGGCCGGATGGCAATCAGCCCCAGCATTTT. It specifies CASRPDGNQPQHF.

In this sample, this clonotype turned up once. The rearrangement uses TRBV20-1 and TRBJ2-4; D ambiguous. Trimming removed 6 bases at V and 0 bases at J, with 9 bases between. Germline CDR1 and CDR2: DFQATT and SNEGSKA (reference sequence). This CDR3 has 13 amino acids. The CDR3 sequence is CSANQVAKNIQYF. The CDR3 nucleotides read TGCAGTGCCAACCAGGTAGCCAAAAACATTCAGTACTTC.

This clonotype occurred a few times. V usage is TRBV27 and J usage is TRBJ2-1; TRBD2 matches 13 bases. The CDR3 runs to 17 residues. Germline V gene sequence: CDR1 MNHEY, CDR2 SMNVEV (reference sequence). V lost 5 bases to trimming and J lost 0 bases; unmatched junction nucleotides: 4. The CDR3 is CASSAGLAGASYNEQFF. The CDR3 nucleotides read TGTGCCAGCAGTGCCGGACTAGCGGGAGCCTCCTACAATGAGCAGTTCTTC.

The chain carries TRBV11-2 and TRBJ1-2; tentatively, D is TRBD1 (5 bases). Germline V gene lookup returns CDR1 SGHAT and CDR2 FQNNGV. CDR3 length equals 16 residues. V shed 0 bases and J shed 4 bases, with 15 bases lying between them. CDR3 nucleotides: TGTGCCAGCAGCTTAGATTGGGGGGGAAACCTCTATGGCTACACCTTC. It yields the protein CASSLDWGGNLYGYTF.

The table lists this clonotype with a few counts. The chain combines TRBV11-3 with TRBJ2-3; maybe TRBD2 (5 bases). Germline lookup yields CDR1 SGHNT and CDR2 YENEEA. The CDR3 sequence is 15 residues long. Trimming left V 4 bases short and J 5 bases short, with 16 bases between. CDR3 nucleotides: TGTGCCAGCAGCTCTGGACGGACTGCCAAAGATACGCAGTATTTT. It yields the protein CASSSGRTAKDTQYF. The variable domain in full, completed from reference TRBV11-3 and TRBJ2-3, reads EAGVVQSPRYKIIEKKQPVAFWCNPISGHNTLYWYLQNLGQGPELLIRYENEEAVDDSQLPKDRFSAERLKGVDSTLKIQPAELGDSAVYLCASSSGRTAKDTQYFGPGTRLTVL.

This chain uses TRBV4-2 with TRBJ2-2; D unclear. The CDR3 is 15 residues long. V shed 0 bases and J shed 2 bases, with 7 bases lying between them. Germline values: CDR1 LGHNA, CDR2 YNFKEQ. The CDR3 DNA is TGTGCCAGCAGCCAAGATGTCGTTAACACCGGGGAGCTGTTTTTT. This sequence encodes CASSQDVVNTGELFF.

The V call is TRBV11-3, the J call TRBJ2-1, with D uncertain. V was clipped by 2 bases and J by 9 bases, with 14 bases between them. The CDR3 is 14 residues long. Germline lookup yields CDR1 SGHNT and CDR2 YENEEA. The CDR3 is CASSLWGLESEQFF. CDR3 sequence (DNA): TGTGCCAGCAGCTTATGGGGTTTGGAGAGTGAGCAGTTCTTC.

There are many counts of this clonotype. This chain connects TRBV7-6 to TRBJ1-2; D perhaps matches TRBD1 (5 bases). The CDR3 runs 12 residues. Trimming cost V 1 base and J 8 bases, with 8 bases left between them. Germline assignment: CDR1 SGHVS and CDR2 FNYEAQ. The CDR3 region has the DNA TGTGCCAGCAGCTTAGGTGGGGGAGGCTACACCTTC. This codes for CASSLGGGGYTF.